A single sample gave rise to the 32 T cell receptor beta chains below, sequenced in a study of CD8+CD57+ T cells in acquired aplastic anemia. Selection for sequencing was limited to patients who had shown CD8+CD57+ cell expansion by flow cytometry. Genomic DNA, serving as template, underwent TCR beta VDJ and CDR3 profiling. MiXCR, applied by TCRdb to the reads, yields one record per CDR3 protein. The repertoire holds 200,000 to 300,000 distinct CDR3 sequences, with approximately 80% as singletons. The sequenced sample consisted of sorted CD4+, CD8+, or CD8+CD57+ T cells (not recorded which) from PBMCs. Receptors originate from a human donor with aplastic anemia.

This clonotype was counted between two and nine times. The chain carries TRBV2 and TRBJ2-2; D is tentatively TRBD1 or TRBD2 (6 bases each). The CDR3 totals 13 residues. V dropped 10 bases and J dropped 16 bases, with 25 bases sitting between them. From germline, CDR1 is SNHLY and CDR2 FYNNEI. DNA for the CDR3: TGTGCCACCGGGGACGGGGGCACCGGTGCGCAGTTTTTT. Translating gives CATGDGGTGAQFF.

This clonotype was seen a handful of times. The V and J genes are TRBV15 and TRBJ1-1; D might be TRBD1 (5 bases). The CDR3 sequence is 15 residues long. The V end lost 0 bases, the J end lost 5 bases, and 13 bases lay between the germline ends. Looked up from germline, CDR1 is LNHNV and CDR2 is YYDKDF (reference sequence). As DNA, the CDR3 is TGTGCCACCAGCAGAGATTACGCAGGGCGGACTGAAGCTTTCTTT. This gives the protein CATSRDYAGRTEAFF.

This chain joins TRBV7-8 and TRBJ2-1; weak D call: TRBD2 (5 bases). The CDR3 sequence is 16 residues long. Germline V gene sequence: CDR1 SGHVS, CDR2 FQNEAQ. V was pared by 0 bases and J by 13 bases, with 22 bases between. This CDR3 is CASSLAGSPDREYQFF. CDR3 sequence (DNA): TGTGCCAGCAGCTTAGCGGGAAGCCCCGATAGGGAGTATCAGTTCTTC.

On this clonotype itself: Relative to the germline gene, one junction end is altered; a read error may explain this. The gene calls are TRBV5-1 and TRBJ2-5; D perhaps matches TRBD1 (5 bases). The CDR3 loop spans 15 amino acids. Germline assignment: CDR1 SGHRS and CDR2 YFSETQ. DNA of the CDR3: TGCGCCAGCAGTTCTCGCTCGAATTGGGGCTATACCCACTACTTC. Its protein is CASSSRSNWGYTHYF.

The count of this clonotype is one. J is TRBJ1-6 and V is TRBV20-1; TRBD1 aligns across 7 bases. The J segment lost 13 bases and the V segment lost 5 bases, leaving 11 bases of the junction unmatched. The CDR3 is made up of 13 amino acids. Per the germline V gene, CDR1 is DFQATT and CDR2 is SNEGSKA (reference sequence). CDR3 loop: CSALGQGGIPLHF. The DNA for the CDR3 is TGCAGTGCTTTGGGGCAGGGGGGTATCCCCCTCCACTTT.

The genes are TRBV2 and TRBJ2-3; a weak D match, TRBD1 (5 bases). The V end lost 6 bases, the J end lost 7 bases, and 11 bases lay between the germline ends. This CDR3 contains 12 residues. Germline lookup yields CDR1 SNHLY and CDR2 FYNNEI. The CDR3 protein is CASRVGANTQYF. CDR3 DNA sequence: TGTGCCAGCAGGGTAGGGGCGAATACGCAGTATTTT. Combining the CDR3 with reference TRBV2 and TRBJ2-3 gives the whole variable domain EPEVTQTPSHQVTQMGQEVILRCVPISNHLYFYWYRQILGQKVEFLVSFYNNEISEKSEIFDDQFSVERPDGSNFTLKIRSTKLEDSAMYFCASRVGANTQYFGPGTRLTVL.

Remarks on this clonotype: Here the CDR3 omits its conserved ending phenylalanine or tryptophan, so a read error is the likely source. V gene TRBV7-9 combines with J gene TRBJ2-5; a possible D gene is TRBD2 (5 bases). Germline CDR1 SEHNR, CDR2 FQNEAQ (reference sequence). The CDR3 has 13 amino acids. Trimming took 5 bases from V and 10 from J, leaving 17 bases between them. In DNA form, the CDR3 reads TGTGCCAGCAGCGTCCGACTTAAAGAGGGCCAGTACTTG. It encodes CASSVRLKEGQYL.

The chain links TRBV5-6 to TRBJ1-2; D possibly corresponds to TRBD1 (5 bases). This CDR3 region has 13 residues. In germline, CDR1 is SGHDT, CDR2 YYEEEE. V shed 1 base and J shed 4 bases, with 8 bases lying between them. DNA of the CDR3: TGTGCCAGCAGCTTGTGGGGGGGCTATGGCTACACCTTC. Amino acids: CASSLWGGYGYTF.

The CDR3 protein is CASSIQGRADTQYF. As DNA, the CDR3 is TGTGCCAGTAGTATACAAGGACGTGCAGATACGCAGTATTTT. V gene TRBV7-9 combines with J gene TRBJ2-3, with D unresolved. Germline V gene data show CDR1 as SEHNR and CDR2 as FQNEAQ (reference sequence). Trimming removed 9 bases from V and 4 bases from J, with 17 bases in between. The CDR3 is 14 residues long.

The chain has TRBV30 and TRBJ2-1, with D possibly TRBD1 on 5 matching bases. Trimming took off 0 bases at V and 5 bases at J, with 8 bases between the two ends. The V gene's germline CDR1 is GTSNPN and CDR2 SVGIG (reference sequence). This CDR3 has 13 residues. The CDR3 DNA follows: TGTGCCTGGAGTGTATCACAGGACAATGAGCAGTTCTTC. Translating gives CAWSVSQDNEQFF.

This clonotype was detected once. A read error may produce the germline difference seen at one junction end. The chain uses TRBV7-9 and TRBJ2-7, with no clear D. Germline assignment: CDR1 SEHNR and CDR2 FQNEAQ (reference sequence). CDR3 length: 13 residues. CDR3 DNA: TGTGCCAGCAGCTCCTCAGATACGCGCGAGTTGGGCTTC. Amino acid sequence: CASSSSDTRELGF.

J is TRBJ2-1 and V is TRBV9; no definite D call. In germline, CDR1 is SGDLS, CDR2 YYNGEE. Deletions cut 3 bases from V and 8 bases from J, with 21 bases between. The CDR3 is 16 residues long. This CDR3 is CASSERSGPCRDEQFF. As DNA, the CDR3 is TGTGCCAGCAGCGAGAGGTCCGGGCCCTGTCGGGATGAGCAGTTCTTC.

This clonotype has just one count. The conserved final phenylalanine or tryptophan is absent from the CDR3, which likely points to a read error. The DNA is left out, because the CDR3 cannot be placed on it with certainty; the CDR3 is given as TCRdb lists it. J is TRBJ2-7 and V is TRBV7-9; the table calls TRBD2, which could not be checked here. CDR1 SEHNR and CDR2 FQNEAQ come from the germline V gene (reference sequence). 13 amino acids form the CDR3, both terminal residues included. The CDR3 is CASSEGQGSNYGY.

A note on this clonotype: An end of the junction differs from the germline gene, which may be a read error. CDR3 region: CASSLALRPNTESFF. As DNA, the CDR3 is TGTGCCAGCAGCTTAGCGCTAAGACCCAACACTGAATCTTTCTTT. The chain links TRBV7-9 to TRBJ1-1; D call uncertain. Germline V gives CDR1 SEHNR, CDR2 FQNEAQ (reference sequence). The CDR3 is 15 amino acids. Using reference TRBV7-9 and TRBJ1-1 for the parts outside the CDR3, the full variable domain is DTGVSQNPRHKITKRGQNVTFRCDPISEHNRLYWYRQTLGQGPEFLTYFQNEAQLEKSRLLSDRFSAERPKGSFSTLEIQRTEQGDSAMYLCASSLALRPNTESFFGQGTRLTVV.

On this clonotype itself: The CDR3 carries no conserved terminal phenylalanine or tryptophan, so it likely arises from a read error. It is unclear where the CDR3 begins or ends on the DNA, so no DNA is shown, and the CDR3 is as TCRdb lists it. The chain links TRBV7-9 to TRBJ2-4; TRBD1, the D gene given by the table, was not confirmed from the DNA. The CDR3 is made up of 12 amino acids, end residues included. CDR1 SEHNR and CDR2 FQNEAQ come from the germline V gene (reference sequence). CDR3 sequence reads: CASSLEGDGLVY.

This clonotype was counted at least ten times. The chain employs TRBV3-1 and TRBJ1-6; D unclear. Between the trimmed V and J ends, which lost 2 bases and 0 bases, there was a span of 5 bases. Germline-derived CDR1 and CDR2 are LGHDT and YNNKEL (reference sequence). CDR3 size: 15 residues. In DNA, the CDR3 is TGTGCCAGCAGCCAAACGAGCTCCTATAATTCACCCCTCCACTTT. Translated, it gives CASSQTSSYNSPLHF.

Comment on this clonotype: One end of the junction does not line up with germline, which may come from a read error. This chain links TRBV5-6 with TRBJ2-5; perhaps D is TRBD1 or TRBD2 (5 bases each). The germline CDR1 and CDR2 sequences are SGHDT and YYEEEE. The CDR3 length is 12 residues. The CDR3 sequence: CASRLVGRAQYF. The CDR3 DNA follows: TGTGCCAGCCGCTTGGTGGGGCGGGCCCAGTACTTC.

This clonotype was seen a handful of times. In nucleotides, the CDR3 is TGCAGCGCCGAGACGGATTATGGCTACACCTTC. It translates to CSAETDYGYTF. This chain joins TRBV29-1 and TRBJ1-2; D is unclear. Germline V lookup: CDR1 SQVTM, CDR2 ANQGSEA. Trimming removed 7 bases at V and 5 bases at J, with 11 bases between. The CDR3 runs 11 residues.

V is TRBV2 and J is TRBJ2-1, with 10 bases fitting TRBD1. Germline loops: CDR1 SNHLY, CDR2 FYNNEI. J lost 6 bases, V lost 8 bases, and 10 bases had no gene match. The CDR3 runs 15 residues. The CDR3: CASGDRGGTTNEQFF. In DNA form, the CDR3 reads TGTGCCAGCGGGGACAGGGGTGGCACAACCAATGAGCAGTTCTTC.

On this clonotype itself: The conserved final phenylalanine or tryptophan is absent from the CDR3, which likely points to a read error. The DNA is omitted, as the CDR3 cannot be located on it reliably, and the CDR3 follows TCRdb's listing. The V and J genes are TRBV2 and TRBJ2-1; TRBD1 reflects the table's D call only, with no check against the DNA. The CDR3 is 16 amino acids in total, end residues counted. Germline V lookup: CDR1 SNHLY, CDR2 FYNNEI. The CDR3 spells CASRSNGGLPHEQYFG.

The chain is built from TRBV7-6 and TRBJ2-7; D not certain. Germline lookup yields CDR1 SGHVS and CDR2 FNYEAQ. The CDR3 consists of 12 residues. CDR3 amino acids: CASSFDAGTQYV. CDR3 DNA sequence: TGTGCCAGCAGCTTTGACGCAGGTACGCAGTATGTT.

For this clonotype: A read error is likely, as this CDR3 ends without the conserved phenylalanine or tryptophan. Because the CDR3's place on the DNA is in doubt, the DNA is left out and the CDR3 is given as listed by TCRdb. The V gene is TRBV2, the J gene TRBJ1-1. The CDR3 is made up of 15 amino acids, end residues included. Germline CDR1 is SNHLY and CDR2 is FYNNEI. The CDR3 here is CASGEGGTDTQDFFP.

This clonotype has more than one count but fewer than ten. CDR3 protein: CASSLVPGGLVFGYTF. The CDR3 DNA sequence: TGTGCCAGCAGCTTAGTACCCGGGGGGCTGGTATTTGGATACACCTTC. The chain employs TRBV7-9 and TRBJ1-2, with TRBD1 as a possible D gene (6 bases). The CDR3 is 16 amino acids. Trimming shortened V by 1 base and J by 11 bases, and 23 bases separated the two germline ends. Germline CDR1 SEHNR, CDR2 FQNEAQ (reference sequence).

This clonotype was found once. The V and J genes are TRBV7-3 and TRBJ1-1, with D tentatively TRBD1 (5 bases). Trimming removed 2 bases at V and 5 bases at J, with 12 bases between. Germline V lookup: CDR1 SGHTA, CDR2 FQGTGA. This CDR3 spans 14 amino acids. The CDR3 loop reads CASSLSRGTTEAFF. Written as DNA, the CDR3 is TGTGCCAGCAGCTTATCTAGGGGTACGACTGAAGCTTTCTTT.

This clonotype has only one observation. The CDR3 spells CAIPLPGQGYTQYF. The DNA for the CDR3 is TGCGCCATCCCGCTCCCAGGTCAAGGGTATACGCAGTATTTT. The chain couples TRBV5-1 to TRBJ2-3; unclear D gene. The germline V gene encodes CDR1 SGHRS and CDR2 YFSETQ. The CDR3 extends over 14 amino acids. Trimming took off 9 bases at V and 7 bases at J, with 21 bases between the two ends.

Details on this clonotype: A read error may account for a junction end that differs from germline. The V and J genes are TRBV9 and TRBJ2-3; TRBD1 matches 8 bases. Germline loops: CDR1 SGDLS, CDR2 YYNGEE. The CDR3 consists of 14 residues. CDR3 nucleotides: TGTGCCAGCAGCGTAGAGTCCGCAGGACAGGGAAGAAATTTT. Protein sequence: CASSVESAGQGRNF.

As for this clonotype: It is likely a read error, because the conserved phenylalanine at the end of the CDR3 is missing. Because the CDR3's place on the DNA is in doubt, the DNA is left out and the CDR3 is given as listed by TCRdb. The V and J genes are TRBV7-9 and TRBJ2-3; the table's TRBD1 call for D was not verified on the DNA. Including both end residues, the CDR3 is 13 amino acids long. Germline V gives CDR1 SEHNR, CDR2 FQNEAQ (reference sequence). The chain's CDR3 is CASSQDQGGTGDL.

The V call is TRBV5-1, the J call TRBJ2-7; D not resolved. V lost 2 bases to trimming and J lost 1 base, with 22 bases between them. The CDR3 has 18 amino acids. Germline CDR1 reads SGHRS; CDR2 reads YFSETQ. The chain's CDR3 is CASSFSEHGGALSYEQYV. The CDR3 nucleotides are TGCGCCAGCAGCTTCTCCGAACACGGTGGAGCCCTTTCCTACGAGCAGTACGTC.

The V gene is TRBV7-9, the J gene TRBJ2-5; D may be TRBD2 (7 bases). Germline V gene lookup returns CDR1 SEHNR and CDR2 FQNEAQ (reference sequence). The CDR3 is 16 residues long. The V and J ends lost 5 bases and 11 bases respectively, with 27 bases between them. CDR3 DNA sequence: TGTGCCAGCAGCCTACAAGGGGGGGCCCGGGTCAAGTATCAGTACTTC. Residues: CASSLQGGARVKYQYF.

The chain has TRBV7-9 and TRBJ2-3; tentative D call: TRBD2 (5 bases). The CDR3 is 16 residues long. Trimming took off 5 bases at V and 6 bases at J, with 21 bases between the two ends. CDR1 and CDR2 (germline): SEHNR, FQNEAQ (reference sequence). The CDR3 DNA reads as TGTGCCAGCAGCCTTCTAAGAACGAGGGTGAGCGATACGCAGTATTTT. Residues: CASSLLRTRVSDTQYF.

The chain combines TRBV15 with TRBJ2-7, with TRBD2 identical over 7 bases. J was trimmed by 10 bases and V by 7 bases; bases with no gene match: 16. Germline V gene data show CDR1 as LNHNV and CDR2 as YYDKDF (reference sequence). The CDR3 loop spans 14 amino acids. The CDR3 protein is CATKFSGEDYTQYF. CDR3 DNA: TGTGCCACCAAGTTCAGCGGGGAGGACTACACCCAGTACTTC.

The table lists this clonotype with many counts. The chain employs TRBV6-2 or TRBV6-3 and TRBJ1-1; no clear D. Per the germline V gene, CDR1 is MNHEY and CDR2 is SVGEGT. The V gene lost 5 bases and the J gene lost 1 base, with 8 bases spanning the gap. The length of the CDR3 is 13 residues. Here the CDR3 reads CASSQTPNTEAFF. As DNA, the CDR3 is TGTGCCAGCAGTCAGACCCCGAACACTGAAGCTTTCTTT.